The TCR beta chain under discussion was sequenced for a study of CD8 T cell repertoires and HIV-1 epitope variants (dated by TCRdb to the early 2020s). Concerning the study at large: Twenty-five peptides representing autologous and known Gag and Nef epitope variants were each used to stimulate T cells in separate culture wells. A CMV, EBV and flu peptide pool, the Ebola AY9 epitope as negative control, and a no-peptide well were included as control conditions. The epitopes tested were three Gag epitope families plus Nef HW9 and YT9. T cells were enriched with the EasySep Human T Cell Enrichment Kit and co-cultured with equal numbers of autologous T cell-negative cells as antigen-presenting cells. For over nine days the cultures were kept in IMDM with gentamicin, and on days 3 and 7 half of the media was changed with IL-2, IL-7 and IL-15 added. An aliquot of 1M T cells was saved as an uncultured baseline condition, separate from the roughly 83 T cell cultures. A total of over 65 T cell cultures were run, with each culture condition done in triplicate except for one peptide, which was done in duplicate. General study outcomes and caveats: The assay identified only TCR beta chains and indicated proliferation in response to antigen, without indicating T cell function or cytokine profile. Fewer than 10 antigen-specific TCR beta clonotypes were identified, and about six of them appeared cross-reactive for autologous or known escape epitope variants. The Nef KF9 family was recognized by five clonotypes and the HW9 family by one, and no responses to the TAALDMSHF plasma variant were observed.

Sequencing of TCR beta CDR3 regions was performed at survey depth on the immunoSEQ platform. The QIAamp DNA micro kit was used to extract genomic DNA from every cultured and uncultured CD8+ T cell population. The authors' pipeline ran thus. Any sample with under 5,000 productive reads was excluded, and this exclusion removed about 7% of the roughly 80 cultures stimulated with HIV peptides. Sequences were trimmed to CDR3 by a MANAFEST web app, and nonproductive sequences, CDR3s under 5 amino acids, and sequences not starting with C or ending with F/W were removed. To count as antigen-specific, a clonotype had to be expanded in at least 2 of 3 replicates compared with the no-peptide control at FDR 0.01, and only within one epitope family. A specific clonotype also had to show a frequency at least fivefold higher than in wells stimulated with peptides from other epitope families. In TCRdb, the immuneACCESS table is reduced to in-frame sequences with V and J assigned. These tables do not hold every clone; where another copy was compared, an unresolved V gene accounts for under half, and the others remain unexplained. V and J calls and clone size are as listed in that table; D and trimming were resolved from the DNA. The sample data list 4,500 to 6,000 clones, and 65% of these were observed just once. Around 46% of the sample rests with the top ten.

The EasySep Human CD8+ T Cell Enrichment Kit was used on day 10 to isolate CD8+ T cells from every culture. The CDR3 runs 17 residues from the cysteine to the phenylalanine. Only CDR3 DNA remains: 51 bases, in frame from the first base. From the germline V gene (reference sequence), CDR1 is SEHNR and CDR2 is FQNEAQ. The junction shows trimming of 0 bases on V and 7 bases on J, and the gene matches do not reach 11 bases of it. This clone is large (0.1 to 1%) in its sample. Its antigen remains unidentified. The sample holds no much larger clone one base away, and base qualities are not on file. This chain joins TRBV7-9 to TRBJ2-7; 11 central bases correspond to TRBD1. The sequence came from a male donor with HIV. The source material was cultured CD8+ T cells derived from PBMCs. The CDR3 region: CASSLAGLGQGAYEQYF. The DNA is as follows: TGTGCCAGCAGCTTAGCAGGACTAGGACAGGGGGCTTATGAGCAGTACTTC.